This TCR beta chain was sequenced for a study of blood T cells in healthy people across ages. Using a J-beta primer mix together with a sample-barcoded 5' primer, a second PCR was run for roughly 6 to 11 cycles. MiXCR, run by TCRdb on the 5' RACE reads, gives a single entry per CDR3 protein. Seen here are around 800,000 distinct CDR3 sequences, roughly 25% observed once, and the top ten hold about 3%. Study-wide points: Naive T cell percentage showed a strong correlation with TCR beta diversity.

Turning to this clonotype: Its antigen remains unidentified.

These data also featured in a second study, about T cells of mothers and their children. That study adds: Researchers report slightly higher, though non-significant, overlap in related mother-child pairs than in unrelated pairs.

The clonotype comes from a boy aged 5-17 years in good health. What was sequenced was blood.

This CDR3 is CASSLVGSGYTF. Written as DNA, the CDR3 is TGCGCCAGCAGCTTGGTGGGGAGCGGCTACACCTTC. This chain joins TRBV5-1 and TRBJ1-2; no firm D call. The germline V gene has CDR1 SGHRS and CDR2 YFSETQ. V was trimmed by 0 bases and J by 8 bases, leaving 8 bases between them. This CDR3 region has 12 residues.